This T cell receptor beta chain was profiled in a study of shared T cell receptors in the human thymus. Libraries were prepared by immunoSEQ multiplex PCR; TCRdb keeps only in-frame clonotypes and omits some of them. In the table there are approximately 490,000 clones, approximately 80% of which are singletons. These records were also assigned to another study, of human thymus T cells. As that study records: Thymic and blood repertoires appeared to show biased V and J gene usage.

The sample comprised thymocytes. The sequence was collected from a boy under two years old with a congenital heart defect.

The CDR3 is CASSAGQGLRGYTF. Here the CDR3 DNA reads TGTGCCAGCAGTGCCGGGCAGGGTCTCCGTGGCTACACCTTC. The chain joins TRBV2 to TRBJ1-2; a weak D match, TRBD1 (5 bases). Germline CDR1 is SNHLY and CDR2 is FYNNEI. The CDR3 sequence is 14 residues long. Trimming took 4 bases from V and 7 from J, leaving 16 bases between them. The full variable domain, completed using reference TRBV2 and TRBJ1-2, is EPEVTQTPSHQVTQMGQEVILRCVPISNHLYFYWYRQILGQKVEFLVSFYNNEISEKSEIFDDQFSVERPDGSNFTLKIRSTKLEDSAMYFCASSAGQGLRGYTFGSGTRLTVV.